This TCR beta chain emerged from a study of blood T cell repertoires in COVID-19. Using immunoSEQ multiplex PCR, the repertoire was profiled, and TCRdb retains in-frame clones only, with some absent. The top ten hold 2.5% to 4% of the sample, which has around 270,000 clones, 80% to 90% seen once. Germline-derived CDR1 and CDR2 are LNHDA and SQIVND (reference sequence). The CDR3 covers 15 residues. Trimming stripped 2 bases from V and 3 bases from J, with 8 bases between. This clone has just one count. Material: PBMCs or T cells enriched from blood (not recorded which). J is TRBJ2-6 and V is TRBV19, with a weak D call TRBD1 (6 bases). This TCR derives from a woman in her thirties or forties who had been exposed to COVID-19. CDR3 residues: CASSIRTDGANVLTF. Written as DNA, the CDR3 is TGTGCCAGTAGTATACGGACAGATGGGGCCAACGTCCTGACTTTC.